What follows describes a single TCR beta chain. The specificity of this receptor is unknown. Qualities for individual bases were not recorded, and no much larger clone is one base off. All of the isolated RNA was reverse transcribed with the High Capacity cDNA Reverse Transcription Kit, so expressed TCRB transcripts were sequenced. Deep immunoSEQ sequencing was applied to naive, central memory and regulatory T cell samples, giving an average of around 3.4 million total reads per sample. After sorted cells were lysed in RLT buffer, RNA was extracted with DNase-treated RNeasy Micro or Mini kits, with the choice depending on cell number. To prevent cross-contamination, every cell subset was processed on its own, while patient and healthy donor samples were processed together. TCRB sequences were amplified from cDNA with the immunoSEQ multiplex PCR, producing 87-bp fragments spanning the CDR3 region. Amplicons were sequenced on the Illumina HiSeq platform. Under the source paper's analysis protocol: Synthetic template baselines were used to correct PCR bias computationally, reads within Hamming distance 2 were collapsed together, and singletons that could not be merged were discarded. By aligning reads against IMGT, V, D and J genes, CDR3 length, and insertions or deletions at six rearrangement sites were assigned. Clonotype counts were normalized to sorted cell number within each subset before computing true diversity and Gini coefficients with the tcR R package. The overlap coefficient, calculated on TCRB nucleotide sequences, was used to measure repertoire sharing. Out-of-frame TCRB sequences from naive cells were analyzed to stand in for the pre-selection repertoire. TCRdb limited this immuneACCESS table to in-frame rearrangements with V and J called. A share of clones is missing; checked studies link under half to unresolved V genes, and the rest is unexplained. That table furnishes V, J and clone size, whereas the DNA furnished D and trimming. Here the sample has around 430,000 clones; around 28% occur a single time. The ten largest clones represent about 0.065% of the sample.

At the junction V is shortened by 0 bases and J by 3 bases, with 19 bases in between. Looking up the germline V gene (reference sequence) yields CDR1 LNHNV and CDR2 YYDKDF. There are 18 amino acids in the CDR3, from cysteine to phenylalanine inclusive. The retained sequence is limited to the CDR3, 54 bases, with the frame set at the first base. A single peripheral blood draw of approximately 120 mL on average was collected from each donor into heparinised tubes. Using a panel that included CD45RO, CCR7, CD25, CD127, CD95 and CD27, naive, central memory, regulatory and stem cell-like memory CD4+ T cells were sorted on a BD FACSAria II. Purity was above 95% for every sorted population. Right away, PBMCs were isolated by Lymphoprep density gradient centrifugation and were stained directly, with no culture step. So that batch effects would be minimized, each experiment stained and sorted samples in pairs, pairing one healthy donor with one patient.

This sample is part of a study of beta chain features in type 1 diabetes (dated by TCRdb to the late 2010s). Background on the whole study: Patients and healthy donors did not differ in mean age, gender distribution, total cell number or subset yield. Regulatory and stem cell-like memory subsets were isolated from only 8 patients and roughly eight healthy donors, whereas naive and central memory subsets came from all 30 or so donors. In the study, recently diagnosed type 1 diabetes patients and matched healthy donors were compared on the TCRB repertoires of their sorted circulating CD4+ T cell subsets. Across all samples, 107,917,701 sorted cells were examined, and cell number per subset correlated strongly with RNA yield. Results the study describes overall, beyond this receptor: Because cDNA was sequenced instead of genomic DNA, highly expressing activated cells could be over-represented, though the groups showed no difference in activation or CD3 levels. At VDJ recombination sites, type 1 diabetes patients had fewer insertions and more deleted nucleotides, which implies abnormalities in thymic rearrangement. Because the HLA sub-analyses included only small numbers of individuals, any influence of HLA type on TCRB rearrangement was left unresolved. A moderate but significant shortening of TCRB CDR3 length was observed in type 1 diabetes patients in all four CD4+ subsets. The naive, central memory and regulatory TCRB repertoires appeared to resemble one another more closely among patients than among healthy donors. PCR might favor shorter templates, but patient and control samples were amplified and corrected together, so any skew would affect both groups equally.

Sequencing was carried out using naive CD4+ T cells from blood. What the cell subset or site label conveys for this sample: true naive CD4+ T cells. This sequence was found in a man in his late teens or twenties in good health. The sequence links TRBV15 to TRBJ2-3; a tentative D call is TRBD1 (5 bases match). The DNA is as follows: TGTGCCACCAGCAGAGATAGGGCCAGCAGGGTCTCGACAGATACGCAGTATTTT. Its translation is CATSRDRASRVSTDTQYF.